This TCR beta chain was sequenced in a study of blood T cell repertoires in COVID-19. Study at large: Acute and convalescent COVID-19 specimens originated in the United States, Italy and Spain. T cells, B-cell-depleted T cells, or PBMCs provided the cDNA or gDNA that served as material.

J was trimmed by 3 bases and V by 4 bases; bases with no gene match: 10. The germline V gene encodes CDR1 PRHDT and CDR2 FYEKMQ (reference sequence). The length of the CDR3 is 18 residues. Seattle's cohort entered during active infection and was followed longitudinally. Authors' methods: Amplification of reference gene primers provided the estimated nucleated cell counts. This table comes from immunoSEQ multiplex PCR, and its TCRdb copy is limited to in-frame clones, with some not included. The D gene and trimming were derived from the DNA, and the V and J assignments and clone size from that table. The repertoire consists of roughly 190,000 clones, with roughly nine tenths occurring once and the leading ten covering about a tenth.

The TCR sequence derives from a woman aged 55-69 years with COVID-19, enrolled during active disease. Sequenced: peripheral blood. The V call is TRBV13, the J call TRBJ2-2, with 11 bases matching TRBD2. CDR3 protein: CASSSLLAGALYTGELFF. As DNA, the CDR3 is TGTGCCAGCAGCTCTTTACTAGCGGGAGCTCTGTACACCGGGGAGCTGTTTTTT.